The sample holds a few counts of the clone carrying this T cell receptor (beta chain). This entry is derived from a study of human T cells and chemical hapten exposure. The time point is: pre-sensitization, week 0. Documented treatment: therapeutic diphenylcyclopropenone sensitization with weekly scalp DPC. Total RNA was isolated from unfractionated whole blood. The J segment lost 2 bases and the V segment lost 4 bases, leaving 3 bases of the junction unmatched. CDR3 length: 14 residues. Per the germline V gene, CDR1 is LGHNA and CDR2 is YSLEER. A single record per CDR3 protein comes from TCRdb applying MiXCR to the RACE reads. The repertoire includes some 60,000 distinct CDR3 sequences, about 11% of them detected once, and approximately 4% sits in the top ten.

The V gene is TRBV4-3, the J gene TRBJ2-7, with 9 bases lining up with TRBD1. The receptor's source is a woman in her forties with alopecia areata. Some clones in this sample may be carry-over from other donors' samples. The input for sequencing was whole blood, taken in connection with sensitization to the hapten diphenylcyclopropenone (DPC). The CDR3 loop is CASSPRTGAYEQYF. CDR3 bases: TGCGCCAGCAGCCCCAGGACAGGGGCCTACGAGCAGTACTTC.